The TCR beta chain described here comes from a study of blood T cell repertoires in COVID-19. Participants, roughly 18 to 100 years old, spanned about two dozen US areas. The repertoire was sequenced with immunoSEQ multiplex PCR; TCRdb's copy has only in-frame clones and lacks some. The sample lists around 280,000 clones, nearly 90% occurring once. CDR3 size: 14 residues. Trimming removed 6 bases from V and 0 bases from J, with 10 bases in between. CDR1 is SGDLS and CDR2 is YYNGEE in the germline V gene. Material for sequencing was PBMCs or T cells enriched from blood (not recorded which). The rearrangement uses TRBV9 and TRBJ2-1, with no clear D. This clonotype was obtained from a woman between 18 and 29 years old with acute COVID-19. The CDR3 DNA reads as TGTGCCAGCAAAGAGATCGGCTCCTACAATGAGCAGTTCTTC. As protein: CASKEIGSYNEQFF.